Listed below are T cell receptor beta chains from one sample, sequenced in a study of blood T cell repertoires in COVID-19. The method was immunoSEQ multiplex PCR; TCRdb's version includes in-frame clones alone and lacks a portion of them. The repertoire holds about 130,000 clones, 81% seen once, with approximately 18% in the top ten. Sequenced input: peripheral blood. The receptors shown here come from a man aged 25-45 years with COVID-19, enrolled during active disease. CDR3s include the opening cysteine and the closing phenylalanine or tryptophan. The D gene is left open where the match is weak.

v_call,d_call,cdr3_aa
TRBV12-3/TRBV12-4,-,CASSFLGRTEAFF
TRBV6-5,-,CASSPRVAKGGQYF
TRBV20-1,TRBD2,CSASPSGSSTDTQYF
TRBV27,-,CASSLGRNTEAFF
TRBV2,TRBD1,CASSADRGGNQPQHF
TRBV14,TRBD2,CASSRLAGYQETQYF
TRBV4-1,TRBD1,CASSLRSGTEKRMDYGYTF
TRBV27,-,CASGLSGSPYEQYF
TRBV7-2,TRBD1,CASSLTGAGEKLFF
TRBV12-3/TRBV12-4,TRBD1,CASRRGEISPLHF
TRBV7-8,-,CASSDFRAPSGNTIYF
TRBV25-1,TRBD1,CASSRQGYEQYF
TRBV10-3,TRBD1,CAITKTGQAYEQYF
TRBV5-1,TRBD1,CASSALTGGTGELFF
TRBV6-2/TRBV6-3,-,CASSYSNRDGYTF
TRBV6-5,TRBD1,CASSPDRGAKNIQYF
TRBV11-2,-,CASSPYGVGAQPQHF
TRBV27,-,CASSSYTGNTNYGYTF
TRBV6-5,TRBD1,CASSPWTGGDEKLFF
TRBV19,TRBD2,CASKVSGAGGDTGELFF
TRBV4-2,-,CASSQDWARNTGELFF
TRBV4-2,TRBD2,CASSQVAGRSFEADTQYF
TRBV7-2,TRBD2,CASSLPGGPWEQYF
TRBV19,-,CASSNGQSATNEKLFF
TRBV3-1/TRBV3-2,-,CASSQGTAQETQYF
TRBV29-1,TRBD2,CSVCPWTSGGVDEQFF
TRBV5-8,-,CASSLAAGSFPIGTQYF
TRBV14,-,CASSIGQNTEAFF
TRBV5-1,-,CASSLELRGNLAGELFF
TRBV7-9,TRBD1,CASSLGNRGRTGELFF
TRBV28,-,CASSLQVGTYLPQHF
TRBV10-3,-,CAITSEAFF
TRBV3-1/TRBV3-2,TRBD1,CASSPQGAAAEAFF
TRBV6-6,-,CASNTPPDTQYF
TRBV6-6,-,CASSYRTARDNQPQHF
TRBV27,-,CASSSHSGGRSSYEQYF
TRBV11-3,-,CASSLFGDSYEQYF